This TCR beta chain derives from a study of cytomegalovirus exposure and HLA in healthy donors. Study results and caveats: TCR beta sequences reportedly predicted most subjects' HLA-A and HLA-B alleles accurately. Analyzed later, most CMV-associated TCR beta chains appeared HLA-restricted.

Primers for the PCR totalled 60 Vbeta and 13 Jbeta. In the study's own analysis: Around 10 million of the 80 million or so unique TCR beta chains counted in a later analysis were shared. Using immunoSEQ multiplex PCR, the repertoire was profiled, and TCRdb retains in-frame clones only, with some absent. Clone size and V and J calls were adopted from that table, with D and trimming inferred from the DNA. The sample consists of under 200,000 clones, around 68% of them appearing once. A note on this clone: Its target is unknown.

This CDR3 comprises 16 residues. Germline lookup yields CDR1 MGHRA and CDR2 YSYEKL. The V end lost 4 bases, the J end lost 4 bases, and 16 bases lay between the germline ends. The specimen was PBMCs. The TCR comes from a man in his fifties in good health and CMV-seronegative. This chain links TRBV4-1 with TRBJ1-4; TRBD1 is a possible D gene (6 bases). CDR3 sequence (DNA): TGCGCCAGCAGCCGCGCCTCCAGGGGATTTAATGAAAAACTGTTTTTT. Its protein is CASSRASRGFNEKLFF.